This TCR beta chain was retrieved from a study of CD8 T cells in ankylosing spondylitis. This clonotype occurred a few times. The antigen remains unidentified. Per germline, CDR1 SEHNR and CDR2 FQNEAQ (reference sequence). The CDR3 length is 17 residues. Trimming cost V 4 bases and J 0 bases, with 15 bases left between them. Study-level results: Those disease-linked clones were CD8+; they were also relatively rare in peripheral blood. Ankylosing spondylitis blood appeared to carry a characteristic TCR beta motif of 7 or 8 highly homologous variants. The authors reported significant enrichment of disease-linked clones in matched ankylosing spondylitis synovial fluid.

For TCR beta, libraries came from quantitative 5'-RACE with molecular barcodes. MiXCR was run by TCRdb on the 5' RACE reads, yielding one entry per CDR3 protein. The table lists some 140,000 distinct CDR3 sequences, roughly 15% of them singletons. The rearrangement joins TRBV7-9 to TRBJ1-4, with D perhaps matching TRBD1 (5 bases). Sequencing input: blood, either unsorted or a sorted T cell fraction (not recorded which). The TCR sequence derives from a male donor with ankylosing spondylitis. CDR3 in amino acids: CASSSTAGLATNEKLFF. The CDR3, as DNA: TGTGCCAGCAGCTCGACAGCCGGCCTCGCAACTAATGAAAAACTGTTTTTT.